This T cell receptor beta chain was profiled in a study of blood T cell repertoires in COVID-19. Study in general: Samples came from the United States, Italy and Spain, spanning acute and convalescent COVID-19. From T cells, B-cell-depleted T cells, or PBMCs came the material, which was cDNA or gDNA.

The CDR3 sequence is 16 residues long. Trimming at V came to 3 bases and at J to 5 bases, leaving 8 bases not matched to a gene. Germline CDR1 and CDR2: SGHRS and YFSETQ. Everyone who took part was 18 to 89 years old, and they came from fewer than 25 US areas. Participant-given clinical history determined each cohort assignment. Assay used: immunoSEQ multiplex PCR; TCRdb lists only in-frame clones, some missing. The repertoire holds a few hundred thousand clones, with over 75% as singletons. This chain uses TRBV5-1 with TRBJ2-2; 9 bases line up with TRBD1. The TCR originated in a woman in her forties or fifties who had recovered from COVID-19. The source material was PBMCs or T cells enriched from blood (not recorded which). CDR3 coding DNA: TGCGCCAGCAGCTACGGACAGGGGATTCAGACCGGGGAGCTGTTTTTT. Its protein is CASSYGQGIQTGELFF.